This entry lists 12 T cell receptor beta chains sequenced from one sample in a study of blood T cell repertoires in COVID-19. Measured with immunoSEQ multiplex PCR; TCRdb has only the in-frame clones, and not every one. The sample lists roughly 230,000 clones, roughly 89% occurring once. Sequenced input: peripheral blood. The receptors were sampled from a woman aged 60-75 years with COVID-19, enrolled during active disease.

The V call is TRBV7-9, the J call TRBJ2-3; 12 positions match TRBD2. Germline V gives CDR1 SEHNR, CDR2 FQNEAQ (reference sequence). The CDR3 runs to 18 residues. With V trimmed by 3 bases and J by 0 bases, 7 bases remained unmatched. CDR3 nucleotides: TGTGCCAGCAGCTTTCCTAGCGGGGGGGCCGCGAGCACAGATACGCAGTATTTT. This codes for CASSFPSGGAASTDTQYF.

The CDR3 loop is CASSQDQGGYGYTF. CDR3 coding DNA: TGCGCCAGCAGCCAAGATCAGGGGGGCTATGGCTACACCTTC. The chain has TRBV4-3 and TRBJ1-2, with TRBD1 matching 7 bases. Looked up from germline, CDR1 is LGHNA and CDR2 is YSLEER. The V and J ends lost 0 bases and 4 bases, in that order; junction bases with no gene match: 2. This CDR3 is 14 amino acids long.

The V gene is TRBV30, the J gene TRBJ1-1; D might be TRBD1 (5 bases). The germline gives CDR1 GTSNPN, CDR2 SVGIG (reference sequence). Trimming took 3 bases from V and 7 from J, leaving 12 bases between them. The CDR3 covers 12 residues. CDR3: CAWSGRGLEAFF. CDR3 sequence (DNA): TGTGCCTGGAGCGGTCGGGGACTTGAAGCTTTCTTT.

The V and J genes are TRBV18 and TRBJ2-7; TRBD1 matches at 7 bases. Germline-derived CDR1 and CDR2 are KGHSH and LQKENI. CDR3 length: 15 residues. Losses at the gene ends were 5 bases for V and 1 base for J; bases not matched to a gene: 8. DNA for the CDR3: TGTGCCAGCTCATCCGACAGGGTAGGATCCTACGAGCAGTACTTC. Protein sequence: CASSSDRVGSYEQYF. Together with reference TRBV18 and TRBJ2-7, the CDR3 gives the full variable domain: NAGVMQNPRHLVRRRGQEARLRCSPMKGHSHVYWYRQLPEEGLKFMVYLQKENIIDESGMPKERFSAEFPKEGPSILRIQQVVRGDSAAYFCASSSDRVGSYEQYFGPGTRLTVT.

The chain carries TRBV5-1 and TRBJ1-2; tentatively, D is TRBD1 (6 bases). Trimming left V 3 bases short and J 4 bases short, with 19 bases between. The CDR3 covers 16 residues. The germline CDR1 and CDR2 sequences are SGHRS and YFSETQ. CDR3 bases: TGCGCCAGCAGCTCGATAGGGCAGGGGCAGGGCTATGGCTACACCTTC. Encoded protein: CASSSIGQGQGYGYTF.

The chain joins TRBV4-1 to TRBJ2-3, with TRBD2 identical over 7 bases. Germline-derived CDR1 and CDR2 are MGHRA and YSYEKL. The CDR3 is 17 residues long. V dropped 3 bases and J dropped 3; count of bases not matched to a gene: 12. The CDR3 loop reads CASSHYIAGVVTDTQYF. The CDR3 DNA is TGCGCCAGCAGCCATTACATAGCGGGCGTGGTGACAGATACGCAGTATTTT.

This chain connects TRBV19 to TRBJ1-2, with unresolved D. V was pared by 5 bases and J by 5 bases, with 12 bases between. The CDR3 is made up of 13 amino acids. CDR1 LNHDA and CDR2 SQIVND come from the germline V gene (reference sequence). CDR3 loop: CASSPELLYGYTF. In DNA form, the CDR3 reads TGTGCCAGTAGTCCCGAGCTTTTATATGGCTACACCTTC.

The rearrangement uses TRBV7-2 and TRBJ1-4; 8 bases match TRBD1. Germline V gene lookup returns CDR1 SGHTA and CDR2 FQGNSA. Unmatched junction bases numbered 10, after V lost 5 bases and J lost 8 bases. This CDR3 has 15 residues. The CDR3 DNA is TGTGCCAGCAGCCCCCGGACAGGGTTGGAGGAAAAACTGTTTTTT. It codes for CASSPRTGLEEKLFF. Full variable domain (missing parts from reference TRBV7-2 and TRBJ1-4): GAGVSQSPSNKVTEKGKDVELRCDPISGHTALYWYRQSLGQGLEFLIYFQGNSAPDKSGLPSDRFSAERTGGSVSTLTIQRTQQEDSAVYLCASSPRTGLEEKLFFGSGTQLSVL.

This clone was detected only once. V is TRBV6-2 or TRBV6-3 and J is TRBJ2-5; 10 bases fit TRBD2. Looked up from germline, CDR1 is MNHEY and CDR2 is SVGEGT. This CDR3 is built from 17 residues. The trim removed 2 bases at V and 0 bases at J, leaving 6 bases unmatched. The CDR3 loop reads CASSYLAGVGNQETQYF. DNA of the CDR3: TGTGCCAGCAGTTACCTAGCGGGGGTTGGGAACCAAGAGACCCAGTACTTC.

This clone occurred once. V is TRBV6-2 or TRBV6-3 and J is TRBJ2-7; 8 nucleotides match TRBD1. Looked up from germline, CDR1 is MNHEY and CDR2 is SVGEGT. The CDR3 is 14 amino acids. After removal of 2 bases from V and 3 bases from J, the junction contained 3 bases not matched to a gene. The CDR3 region has the DNA TGTGCCAGCAGTTACGGACAGGGTAACTACGAGCAGTACTTC. It encodes CASSYGQGNYEQYF.

The rearrangement joins TRBV5-1 to TRBJ1-3; 7 positions agree with TRBD1. Unmatched junction bases numbered 10, after V lost 4 bases and J lost 0 bases. CDR1 and CDR2 (germline): SGHRS, YFSETQ. The CDR3 is made up of 17 amino acids. CDR3 bases: TGCGCCAGCAGCCCTAGACAGGGTGGGAACTCTGGAAACACCATATATTTT. Translating gives CASSPRQGGNSGNTIYF.

The chain couples TRBV6-5 to TRBJ2-3, with 8 bases fitting TRBD2. The length of the CDR3 is 16 residues. Germline V gene data show CDR1 as MNHEY and CDR2 as SVGAGI. The J segment lost 0 bases and the V segment lost 3 bases, leaving 5 bases of the junction unmatched. The chain's CDR3 is CASSYSERGSTDTQYF. The CDR3 DNA reads TGTGCCAGCAGTTATTCGGAGCGGGGGAGCACAGATACGCAGTATTTT.